The rows below give T cell receptor beta chains drawn from one sample of a study of cytomegalovirus exposure and HLA in healthy donors. The data were produced by immunoSEQ multiplex PCR, yet TCRdb's version contains in-frame clones alone and is incomplete. Of a few hundred thousand clones listed, approximately 90% are singletons. Sequencing used PBMCs. These receptors all stem from a woman aged 18-29 years in good health and CMV-seronegative. Each CDR3 is given with its conserved first and last residue. A D gene is named only where the DNA matches it firmly. Size values are once, few and many counts, or a class for expanded clones, and some rows have none.

J gene,D gene,V gene,clone size,CDR3 protein,CDR3 DNA
TRBJ1-4,-,TRBV28,-,CASSSPFSEKLFF,TGTGCCAGCAGTTCGCCCTTTAGTGAAAAACTGTTTTTT
TRBJ2-7,-,TRBV28,-,CASSNQGGHEQYF,TGTGCCAGCAGTAACCAGGGGGGTCACGAGCAGTACTTC
TRBJ2-1,-,TRBV19,-,CASTSRDSGGSYNEQFF,TGTGCCAGTACCTCTAGGGACTCCGGGGGCTCCTACAATGAGCAGTTCTTC
TRBJ2-7,TRBD2,TRBV27,-,CASRQSGGAVVAGDGYEQYF,TGTGCCAGCAGACAGAGCGGGGGCGCGGTGGTAGCGGGAGATGGGTACGAGCAGTACTTC
TRBJ2-2,-,TRBV19,-,CATEQDGSGAGELFF,TGTGCCACGGAGCAGGACGGGTCGGGGGCCGGGGAGCTGTTTTTT
TRBJ2-7,-,TRBV7-9,-,CASSPFRGIMYEQYF,TGTGCCAGCAGCCCATTCAGGGGCATCATGTACGAGCAGTACTTC
TRBJ1-2,TRBD1,TRBV7-3,-,CASSPGQGNGYTF,TGTGCCAGCAGCCCAGGACAGGGCAATGGCTACACCTTC
TRBJ2-7,-,TRBV5-5,-,CASSLDPGTYEQYF,TGTGCCAGCAGCTTGGATCCGGGAACCTACGAGCAGTACTTC
TRBJ2-3,-,TRBV4-3,once,CASSLSRRDTQYF,TGCGCCAGCAGCCTCTCTAGGCGAGATACGCAGTATTTT
TRBJ2-7,-,TRBV19,-,CASSRGLGLYEQYF,TGTGCCAGTAGTAGGGGCTTGGGACTCTACGAGCAGTACTTC
TRBJ1-2,TRBD1,TRBV5-4,-,CADADRGTANYGYTF,TGTGCCGACGCCGACAGGGGGACAGCTAACTATGGCTACACCTTC
TRBJ2-5,TRBD2,TRBV6-5,-,CASSYLAGELETQYF,TGTGCCAGCAGTTACCTAGCGGGAGAGTTGGAGACCCAGTACTTC
TRBJ2-5,TRBD1,TRBV4-1,-,CASSQGTTGGRETQYF,TGCGCCAGCAGCCAAGGTACTACAGGGGGCCGAGAGACCCAGTACTTC
TRBJ2-4,TRBD2,TRBV7-9,-,CASSLGVAGGVVIQYF,TGTGCCAGCAGCTTAGGGGTAGCGGGAGGGGTGGTCATTCAGTACTTC
TRBJ2-3,TRBD1,TRBV19,-,CATRDRASSTDTQYF,TGTGCCACCCGGGACAGGGCCTCTAGCACAGATACGCAGTATTTT
TRBJ2-2,-,TRBV27,-,CASSDKNTGELFF,TGTGCCAGCAGTGACAAGAACACCGGGGAGCTGTTTTTT
TRBJ2-7,-,TRBV14,-,CASSQARRLSEQYF,TGTGCCAGCAGCCAAGCCAGGCGCCTCTCCGAGCAGTACTTC
TRBJ2-7,TRBD1,TRBV18,-,CASSPLGQGVTYEQYF,TGTGCCAGCTCACCCCTCGGACAGGGGGTGACCTACGAGCAGTACTTC
TRBJ2-2,-,TRBV27,-,CASSLMGGPEPGELFF,TGTGCCAGCAGTTTAATGGGGGGGCCGGAGCCCGGGGAGCTGTTTTTT
TRBJ2-3,TRBD2,TRBV4-2,-,CASSQDWGLAADTQYF,TGTGCCAGCAGCCAAGATTGGGGACTAGCGGCAGATACGCAGTATTTT
TRBJ2-1,TRBD2,TRBV4-1,-,CASKEAGGTYNEQFF,TGCGCCAGCAAGGAAGCGGGAGGGACCTACAATGAGCAGTTCTTC
TRBJ1-1,TRBD1,TRBV11-2,-,CASSRQGARNTEAFF,TGTGCCAGCAGCCGACAGGGGGCTAGGAACACTGAAGCTTTCTTT
TRBJ1-5,-,TRBV2,few,CASSEADSASNQPQHF,TGTGCCAGCAGTGAAGCGGACAGTGCTTCCAATCAGCCCCAGCATTTT
TRBJ2-7,-,TRBV29-1,-,CSVVRGASAYEQYF,TGCAGCGTTGTTCGGGGGGCATCAGCCTACGAGCAGTACTTC
TRBJ1-1,-,TRBV5-1,-,CASSLGPAASEAFF,TGCGCCAGCAGCTTGGGGCCGGCGGCATCGGAAGCTTTCTTT
TRBJ2-7,-,TRBV7-3,-,CASSMSRDNEQYF,TGTGCCAGCAGCATGAGCCGGGACAACGAGCAGTACTTC
TRBJ2-7,TRBD2,TRBV27,-,CASSPRTSGSSSYEQYF,TGTGCCAGCAGTCCCCGGACTAGCGGGAGTTCCTCCTACGAGCAGTACTTC
TRBJ1-5,TRBD1,TRBV28,-,CAGTPDRGLPNQPQHF,TGTGCCGGAACCCCGGACAGGGGGCTCCCTAATCAGCCCCAGCATTTT
TRBJ2-7,TRBD2,TRBV7-2,-,CASSPNPGTSYEQYF,TGTGCCAGCAGCCCTAACCCCGGGACTAGCTACGAGCAGTACTTC
TRBJ2-2,TRBD2,TRBV4-1,-,CASSPRTSGRSANTGELFF,TGCGCCAGCAGCCCGAGGACTAGCGGGAGGTCGGCGAACACCGGGGAGCTGTTTTTT
TRBJ2-3,-,TRBV7-2,-,CASSLIDREGTDTQYF,TGTGCCAGCAGCTTAATCGACAGGGAGGGCACAGATACGCAGTATTTT
TRBJ2-5,-,TRBV25-1,-,CASSELKRSGTQYF,TGTGCCAGCAGTGAATTGAAGCGTAGTGGGACCCAGTACTTC
TRBJ2-7,TRBD2,TRBV2,-,CASSDGTRRTYEQYF,TGTGCCAGCAGTGACGGGACTAGGAGGACCTACGAGCAGTACTTC
TRBJ2-7,TRBD1,TRBV4-1,-,CASSQGGQGKAYEQYF,TGCGCCAGCAGCCAAGGGGGACAGGGAAAGGCCTACGAGCAGTACTTC
TRBJ2-7,TRBD2,TRBV27,once,CASRAGTSGSYEQYF,TGTGCCAGCAGAGCTGGGACTAGCGGGAGCTACGAGCAGTACTTC
TRBJ2-5,TRBD2,TRBV5-1,-,CASSLGGGETQYF,TGCGCCAGCAGCTTGGGGGGAGGGGAGACCCAGTACTTC
TRBJ2-5,-,TRBV19,-,CASSILAGETQYF,TGTGCCAGTAGTATACTCGCGGGAGAGACCCAGTACTTC
TRBJ2-2,TRBD1,TRBV5-1,-,CASSPGQGTGELFF,TGCGCCAGCAGTCCTGGACAGGGCACCGGGGAGCTGTTTTTT
TRBJ2-1,TRBD2,TRBV7-9,-,CASSLAGLAGANEQFF,TGTGCCAGCAGCTTAGCTGGACTAGCGGGAGCCAATGAGCAGTTCTTC
TRBJ2-7,TRBD2,TRBV27,-,CASSLSLAGALYEQYF,TGTGCCAGCAGTTTATCGCTAGCGGGAGCCCTATACGAGCAGTACTTC
TRBJ2-6,TRBD2,TRBV4-1,once,CASSQEVGGMVSGANVLTF,TGCGCCAGCAGCCAAGAGGTCGGGGGGATGGTATCTGGGGCCAACGTCCTGACTTTC